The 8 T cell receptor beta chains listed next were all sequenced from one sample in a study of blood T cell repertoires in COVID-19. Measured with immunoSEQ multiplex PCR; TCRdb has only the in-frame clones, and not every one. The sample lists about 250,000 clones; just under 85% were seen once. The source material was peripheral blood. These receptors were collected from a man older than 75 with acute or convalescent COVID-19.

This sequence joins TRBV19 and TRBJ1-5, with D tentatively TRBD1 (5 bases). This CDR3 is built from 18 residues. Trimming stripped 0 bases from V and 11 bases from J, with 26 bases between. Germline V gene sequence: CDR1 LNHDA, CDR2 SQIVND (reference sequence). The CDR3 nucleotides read TGTGCCAGTAGTATAGATGGCGAAACTAAACGGGGGGTGCTGACCCAGCATTTT. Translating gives CASSIDGETKRGVLTQHF. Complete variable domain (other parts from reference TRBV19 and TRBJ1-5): DGGITQSPKYLFRKEGQNVTLSCEQNLNHDAMYWYRQDPGQGLRLIYYSQIVNDFQKGDIAEGYSVSREKKESFPLTVTSAQKNPTAFYLCASSIDGETKRGVLTQHFGDGTRLSIL.

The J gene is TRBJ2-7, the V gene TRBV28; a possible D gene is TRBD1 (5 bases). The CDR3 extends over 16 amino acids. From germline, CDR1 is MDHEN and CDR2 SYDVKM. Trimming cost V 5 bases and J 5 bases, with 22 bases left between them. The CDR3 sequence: CASSPPVVRGRNEQYF. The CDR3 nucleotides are TGTGCCAGCAGTCCTCCTGTCGTTAGGGGTCGAAACGAGCAGTACTTC.

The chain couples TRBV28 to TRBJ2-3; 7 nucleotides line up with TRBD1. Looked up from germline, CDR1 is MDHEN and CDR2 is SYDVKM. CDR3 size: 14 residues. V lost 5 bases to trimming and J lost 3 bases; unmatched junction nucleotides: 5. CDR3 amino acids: CASSPQGLTDTQYF. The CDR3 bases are TGTGCCAGCAGTCCACAGGGGTTGACAGATACGCAGTATTTT.

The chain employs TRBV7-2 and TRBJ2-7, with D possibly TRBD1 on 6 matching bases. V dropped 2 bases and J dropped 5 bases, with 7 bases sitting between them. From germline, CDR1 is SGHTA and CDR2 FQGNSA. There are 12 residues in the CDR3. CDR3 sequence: CASSLYRDEQYF. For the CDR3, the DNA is TGTGCCAGCAGCTTATACAGGGACGAGCAGTACTTC.

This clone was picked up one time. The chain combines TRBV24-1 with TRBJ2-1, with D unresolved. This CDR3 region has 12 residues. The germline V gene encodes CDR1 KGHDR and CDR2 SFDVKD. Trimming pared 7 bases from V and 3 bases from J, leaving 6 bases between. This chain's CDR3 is CATSGFYNEQFF. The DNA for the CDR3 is TGTGCCACCAGCGGGTTCTACAATGAGCAGTTCTTC.

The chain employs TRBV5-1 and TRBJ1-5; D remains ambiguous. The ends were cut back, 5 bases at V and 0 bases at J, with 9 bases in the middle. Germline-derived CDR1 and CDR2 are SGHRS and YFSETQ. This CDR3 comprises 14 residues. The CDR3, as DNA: TGCGCCAGCAGTCCAGGTCCTAGCAATCAGCCCCAGCATTTT. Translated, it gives CASSPGPSNQPQHF.

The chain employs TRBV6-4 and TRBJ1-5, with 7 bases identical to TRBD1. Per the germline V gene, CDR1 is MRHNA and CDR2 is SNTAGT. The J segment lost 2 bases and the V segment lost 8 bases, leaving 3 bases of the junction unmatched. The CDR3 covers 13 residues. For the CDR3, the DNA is TGTGCCAGCGGTGGACAGGGCAATCAGCCCCAGCATTTT. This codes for CASGGQGNQPQHF.

The CDR3 coding sequence is TGTGCCAGCAGCCAATTCACAGGGGGCGCCGGAAACACCATATATTTT. Encoded protein: CASSQFTGGAGNTIYF. The chain carries TRBV3-1 (or the pseudogene TRBV3-2) and TRBJ1-3; 9 bases map to TRBD1. V lost 2 bases and J lost 4; bases outside the gene matches: 6. Per germline, CDR1 LGHDT and CDR2 YNNKEL (reference sequence). This CDR3 spans 16 amino acids.